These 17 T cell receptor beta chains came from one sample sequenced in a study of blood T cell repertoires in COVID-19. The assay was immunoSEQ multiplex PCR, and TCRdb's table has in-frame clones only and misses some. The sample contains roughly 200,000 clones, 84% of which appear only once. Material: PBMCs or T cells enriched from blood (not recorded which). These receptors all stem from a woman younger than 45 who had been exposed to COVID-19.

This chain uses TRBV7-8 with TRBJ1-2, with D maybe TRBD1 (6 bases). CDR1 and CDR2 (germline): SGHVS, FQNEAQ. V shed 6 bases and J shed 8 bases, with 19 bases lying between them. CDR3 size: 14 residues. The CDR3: CASSTGSNLGGYTF. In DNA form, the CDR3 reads TGTGCCAGCAGTACAGGGAGTAATCTAGGGGGCTACACCTTC.

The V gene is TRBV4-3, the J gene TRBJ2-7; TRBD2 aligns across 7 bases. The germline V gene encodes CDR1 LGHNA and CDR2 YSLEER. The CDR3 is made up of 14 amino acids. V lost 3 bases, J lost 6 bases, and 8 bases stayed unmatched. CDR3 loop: CASSQGRGSSEQYF. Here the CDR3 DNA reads TGCGCCAGCAGCCAGGGGAGGGGTTCGAGCGAGCAGTACTTC.

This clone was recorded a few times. CDR3 bases: TGTGCCAGCAGCCCCTGGACAGGGAAGGAAAAACTGTTTTTT. As protein: CASSPWTGKEKLFF. The chain recombines TRBV11-2 with TRBJ1-4; TRBD1 matches 8 bases. The CDR3 sequence is 14 residues long. Looked up from germline, CDR1 is SGHAT and CDR2 is FQNNGV. With 5 bases clipped from V and 8 bases from J, the junction kept 7 bases outside the gene matches.

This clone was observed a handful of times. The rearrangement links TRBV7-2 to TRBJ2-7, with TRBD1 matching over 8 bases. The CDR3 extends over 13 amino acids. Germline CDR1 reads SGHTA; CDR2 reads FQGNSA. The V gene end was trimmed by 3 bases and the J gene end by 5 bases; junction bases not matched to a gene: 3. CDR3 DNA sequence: TGTGCCAGCAGCTTTCAGGGGGCTCACGAGCAGTACTTC. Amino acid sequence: CASSFQGAHEQYF.

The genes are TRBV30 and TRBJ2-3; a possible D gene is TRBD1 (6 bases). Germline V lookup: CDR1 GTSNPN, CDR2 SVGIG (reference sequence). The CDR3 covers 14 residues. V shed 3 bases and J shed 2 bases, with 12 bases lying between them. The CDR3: CAWSVDRNTDTQYF. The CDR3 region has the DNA TGTGCCTGGAGCGTTGACAGGAACACAGATACGCAGTATTTT.

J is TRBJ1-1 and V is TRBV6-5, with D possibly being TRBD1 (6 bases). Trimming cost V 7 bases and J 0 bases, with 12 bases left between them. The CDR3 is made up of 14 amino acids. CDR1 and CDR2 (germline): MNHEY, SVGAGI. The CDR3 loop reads CASKRGALNTEAFF. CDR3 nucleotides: TGTGCCAGCAAACGGGGGGCTCTGAACACTGAAGCTTTCTTT.

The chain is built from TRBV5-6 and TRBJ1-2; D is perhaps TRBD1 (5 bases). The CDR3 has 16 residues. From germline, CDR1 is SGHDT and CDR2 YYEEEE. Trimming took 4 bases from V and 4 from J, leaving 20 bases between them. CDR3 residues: CASSPVGRQIGYGYTF. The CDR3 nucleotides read TGTGCCAGCAGCCCCGTGGGGCGCCAGATAGGCTATGGCTACACCTTC.

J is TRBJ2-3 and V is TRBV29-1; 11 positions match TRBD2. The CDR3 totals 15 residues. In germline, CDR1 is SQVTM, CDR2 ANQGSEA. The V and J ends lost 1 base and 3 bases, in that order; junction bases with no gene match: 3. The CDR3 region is CSVEGSSGGTDTQYF. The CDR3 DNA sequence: TGCAGCGTTGAAGGCTCTAGCGGGGGGACAGATACGCAGTATTTT.

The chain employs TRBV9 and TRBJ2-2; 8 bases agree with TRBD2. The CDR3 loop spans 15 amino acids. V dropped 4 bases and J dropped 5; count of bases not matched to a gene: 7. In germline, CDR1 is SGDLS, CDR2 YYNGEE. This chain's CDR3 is CASSPTGGQTGELFF. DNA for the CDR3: TGTGCCAGCAGCCCTACGGGGGGGCAGACCGGGGAGCTGTTTTTT.

CDR3 amino acids: CASSLVGGAADTQYF. CDR3 DNA sequence: TGTGCCAGCAGCTTAGTTGGGGGGGCGGCCGATACGCAGTATTTT. The chain couples TRBV13 to TRBJ2-3; D possibly corresponds to TRBD2 (7 bases). The V gene's germline CDR1 is PRHDT and CDR2 FYEKMQ (reference sequence). V was shortened by 1 base and J by 6 bases, with 14 bases between the two germline ends. CDR3 length: 15 residues.

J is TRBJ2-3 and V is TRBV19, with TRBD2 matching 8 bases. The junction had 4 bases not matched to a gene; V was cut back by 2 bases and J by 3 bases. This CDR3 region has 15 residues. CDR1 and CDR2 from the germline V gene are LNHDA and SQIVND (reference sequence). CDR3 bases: TGTGCCAGTAGTATACCTAGCGGGTTGACAGATACGCAGTATTTT. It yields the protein CASSIPSGLTDTQYF.

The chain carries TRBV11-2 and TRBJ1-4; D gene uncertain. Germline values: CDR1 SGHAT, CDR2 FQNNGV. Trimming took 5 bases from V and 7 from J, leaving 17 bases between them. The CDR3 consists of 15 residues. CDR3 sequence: CASSPREGRREKLFF. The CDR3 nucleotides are TGTGCCAGCAGCCCGAGGGAGGGTCGACGTGAAAAACTGTTTTTT.

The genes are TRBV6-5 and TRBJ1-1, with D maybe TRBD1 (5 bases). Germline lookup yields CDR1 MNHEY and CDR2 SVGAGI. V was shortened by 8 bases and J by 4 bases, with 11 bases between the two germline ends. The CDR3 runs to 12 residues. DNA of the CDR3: TGTGCCAGCTCAGGGTACGGCACTGAAGCTTTCTTT. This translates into CASSGYGTEAFF.

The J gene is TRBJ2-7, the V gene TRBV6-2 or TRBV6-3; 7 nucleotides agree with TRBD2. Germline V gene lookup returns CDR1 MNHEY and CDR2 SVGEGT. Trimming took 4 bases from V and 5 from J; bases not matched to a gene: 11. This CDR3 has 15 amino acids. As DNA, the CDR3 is TGTGCCAGCAGTTCCCCACGGGAGCGGGGCCACGAGCAGTACTTC. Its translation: CASSSPRERGHEQYF.

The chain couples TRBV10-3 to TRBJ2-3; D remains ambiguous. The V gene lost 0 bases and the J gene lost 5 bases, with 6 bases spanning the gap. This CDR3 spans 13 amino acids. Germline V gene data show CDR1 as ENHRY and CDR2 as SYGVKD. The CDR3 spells CAISESSIDTQYF. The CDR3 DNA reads TGTGCCATCAGTGAGTCATCCATAGATACGCAGTATTTT.

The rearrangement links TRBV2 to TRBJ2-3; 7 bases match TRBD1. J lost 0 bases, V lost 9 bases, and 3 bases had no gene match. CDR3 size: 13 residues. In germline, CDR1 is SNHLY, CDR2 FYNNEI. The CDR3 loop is CARGQESTDTQYF. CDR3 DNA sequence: TGTGCCAGAGGACAGGAAAGCACAGATACGCAGTATTTT.

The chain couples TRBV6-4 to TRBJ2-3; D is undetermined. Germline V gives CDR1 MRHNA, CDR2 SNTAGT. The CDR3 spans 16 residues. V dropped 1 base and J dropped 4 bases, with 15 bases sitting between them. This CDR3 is CASSDWPSMSSDTQYF. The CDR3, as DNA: TGTGCCAGCAGTGACTGGCCTAGTATGTCCTCAGATACGCAGTATTTT.